Listed below are T cell receptor beta chains from one sample, sequenced in a study of T-cell memory formation after mild COVID-19. TCRdb processed the 5' RACE reads anew with MiXCR; each CDR3 protein has one entry. In the table there are approximately 450,000 distinct CDR3 sequences, over 15% of which are singletons. Material for sequencing was PBMCs or a T cell subset sorted from them (not recorded which). These receptors all stem from an adult woman who had mild COVID-19 (a few samples of this study predate the infection). Cell type and time point are not known. The CDR3 runs from the conserved cysteine through the conserved F or W. A D gene is named only where the DNA matches it firmly. The size of a clone is reported for some rows only, either as once, few or many, or as a class for expanded clones.

j_gene	len	d_gene	v_gene	abundance	CDR3nt	CDR3aa
TRBJ1-2	13	.	TRBV12-3/TRBV12-4	.	TGTGCCAGCAGCCCCCCATGGGGTAGCGGCTACACCTTC	CASSPPWGSGYTF
TRBJ2-7	15	TRBD2	TRBV20-1	once	TGCAGTGCTACCGGGACTAGCGGGAGGGCCTACGAGCAGTACTTC	CSATGTSGRAYEQYF
TRBJ2-4	18	.	TRBV6-5	.	TGTGCCAGCAGTTTCACTTATTCCCCGACTTCAGGCAAAAACATTCAGTACTTC	CASSFTYSPTSGKNIQYF
TRBJ2-3	17	.	TRBV6-5	few	TGTGCCAGCAGTGTTACGGGACACCGAACTTCCACAGATACGCAGTATTTT	CASSVTGHRTSTDTQYF
TRBJ2-1	16	.	TRBV15	few	TGTGCCACCAGCAGAGATAGGGACTGGGGTTACAATGAGCAGTTCTTC	CATSRDRDWGYNEQFF
TRBJ2-1	13	.	TRBV20-1	.	TGCAGTGCTAGAGAAGGTGGGAGTCCCGAGCAGTTCTTC	CSAREGGSPEQFF
TRBJ2-7	17	TRBD2	TRBV7-8	few	TGTGCCAGCAGCTTAGGTACTAGCGGGACGTACGCCTACGAGCAGTACTTC	CASSLGTSGTYAYEQYF
TRBJ2-1	15	.	TRBV20-1	few	TGCAGTGCTAGAGATGCCGCGATCCTAGAGTATGAGCAGTTCTTC	CSARDAAILEYEQFF
TRBJ1-4	16	.	TRBV3-1	once	TGTGCCAGCAGCCAAGCCCCTCAAGGGAACAGTGAAAAACTGTTTTTT	CASSQAPQGNSEKLFF
TRBJ1-1	13	TRBD1	TRBV19	.	TGTGCCAGTAGTGCGACGACAGGGTCGAAAGCTTTCTTT	CASSATTGSKAFF
TRBJ1-4	14	.	TRBV6-1	.	TGTGCCAGCATGCACGGGGCGCGGAACGAAAAACTGTTTTTT	CASMHGARNEKLFF
TRBJ2-1	15	.	TRBV4-1	.	TGCGCCAGCAGCCAAGCGCCCGGGCTAGCACGTGAGCAGTTCTTC	CASSQAPGLAREQFF
TRBJ2-5	14	TRBD2	TRBV20-1	few	TGCAGTGCCACCCGGACTAGCGGCCAAGAGACCCAGTACTTC	CSATRTSGQETQYF
TRBJ1-4	12	.	TRBV7-6	few	TGTGCCAGCAGCTCGAGTTATGAAAAACTGTTTTTT	CASSSSYEKLFF
TRBJ2-3	12	.	TRBV20-1	few	TGCAGTGGAGGGACCCCCACAGATACGCAGTATTTT	CSGGTPTDTQYF
TRBJ2-2	12	.	TRBV15	few	TGTGCCACCAGCAGTACCTTGGGGGAGCTGTTTTTT	CATSSTLGELFF
TRBJ2-5	14	TRBD2	TRBV10-3	few	TGTGCCATCAGCTCTGAGCGGGGGTCAGAGACCCAGTACTTC	CAISSERGSETQYF
TRBJ1-5	16	.	TRBV7-8	few	TGTGCCAGCAGCCCGACAGTGACAGGCTACAATCAGCCCCAGCATTTT	CASSPTVTGYNQPQHF
TRBJ1-4	15	.	TRBV4-2	.	TGTGCCAGCAGCCCTAACAATGGGCTTAGGGAAAAACTGTTTTTT	CASSPNNGLREKLFF
TRBJ2-7	15	TRBD2	TRBV3-1	few	TGTGCCAGCAGCCCCATGGGGGAGGGAAATTACGAGCAGTACTTC	CASSPMGEGNYEQYF
TRBJ2-7	14	.	TRBV27	few	TGTGCCAGCAGGGCTTTAGGGGACTCCTACGAGCAGTACTTC	CASRALGDSYEQYF
TRBJ2-5	19	TRBD2	TRBV6-1	.	TGTGCCAGTACTGGAGCGGGGACTAGCGGGGAACCGTACCAAGAGACCCAGTACTTC	CASTGAGTSGEPYQETQYF
TRBJ2-5	15	TRBD2	TRBV5-4	.	TGTGCCAGCAGCGTATTCCGGGAGGGGATGGAGACCCAGTACTTC	CASSVFREGMETQYF
TRBJ2-1	13	TRBD2	TRBV5-1	many	TGCGCCAGCGAGGGACTAGCCTACAATGAGCAGTTCTTC	CASEGLAYNEQFF
TRBJ2-1	16	TRBD2	TRBV7-9	.	TGTGCCAGCAGACAGACCGGGACTAGCGGGGTCAATGAGCAGTTCTTC	CASRQTGTSGVNEQFF